Following are 8 T cell receptor beta chains from one sample sequenced in a study of Graves' ophthalmopathy and Graves' hyperthyroidism. The study amplified TCR beta CDR3 regions using RNA transcripts. HTBI primers served in a first-round RT-PCR, which a second-round multiplex PCR followed. TCRdb reanalysed the multiplex PCR reads using MiXCR and keeps one entry per CDR3 protein. The top ten hold approximately 9.1% of the sample, which has 200,000 to 250,000 distinct CDR3 sequences, about 32% seen once. The sequenced sample was peripheral blood. These receptor sequences come from a man aged 50 to 59 with Graves' ophthalmopathy.

CDR3 in amino acids: CASRPNRVTEAFF. The CDR3 coding sequence is TGTGCCAGCAGGCCCAACAGGGTCACTGAAGCTTTCTTT. V is TRBV12-3 or TRBV12-4 and J is TRBJ1-1; tentative D call: TRBD1 (6 bases). V lost 6 bases and J lost 4, with 12 bases in between. The CDR3 has 13 residues.

This clonotype was recorded many times. The chain couples TRBV7-2 to TRBJ2-7; 10 nucleotides agree with TRBD1. Germline trimming cut 1 base from V and 5 bases from J; bases unmatched to any gene: 2. The CDR3 is 14 residues long. Germline V gene data show CDR1 as SGHTA and CDR2 as FQGNSA. DNA of the CDR3: TGTGCCAGCAGCTTAGGACAGGGGGCGGACGAGCAGTACTTC. Amino acids: CASSLGQGADEQYF.

This clonotype was seen repeatedly, ten times or more. This chain connects TRBV28 to TRBJ2-7; D call uncertain. Trimming removed 10 bases at V and 3 bases at J, with 10 bases between. The germline V gene encodes CDR1 MDHEN and CDR2 SYDVKM. The CDR3 loop spans 11 amino acids. CDR3 sequence reads: CATRLDYEQYF. The CDR3, as DNA: TGTGCCACCCGGTTGGACTACGAGCAGTACTTC.

In this sample, this clonotype turned up many times. This chain joins TRBV28 and TRBJ2-7; D is ambiguous. The CDR3 length is 17 residues. Trimming removed 3 bases at V and 0 bases at J, with 18 bases between. Germline assignment: CDR1 MDHEN and CDR2 SYDVKM. CDR3 amino acids: CASSFPREGWSSYEQYF. DNA for the CDR3: TGTGCCAGCAGTTTCCCAAGAGAAGGGTGGTCCTCCTACGAGCAGTACTTC. The full variable domain, its missing parts supplied by reference TRBV28 and TRBJ2-7, is DVKVTQSSRYLVKRTGEKVFLECVQDMDHENMFWYRQDPGLGLRLIYFSYDVKMKEKGDIPEGYSVSREKKERFSLILESASTNQTSMYLCASSFPREGWSSYEQYFGPGTRLTVT.

The J gene is TRBJ2-5, the V gene TRBV24-1; D gene unclear. This CDR3 spans 14 amino acids. CDR1 KGHDR and CDR2 SFDVKD come from the germline V gene. V lost 9 bases to trimming and J lost 5 bases, with 18 bases between them. The CDR3 nucleotides read TGTGCCACCGGGGTAGGCCGGCTTTGGGAGACCCAGTACTTC. Amino acids: CATGVGRLWETQYF.

The chain carries TRBV6-1 and TRBJ1-5, with D possibly TRBD1 on 5 matching bases. The CDR3 runs 13 residues. Germline V gene sequence: CDR1 MNHNS, CDR2 SASEGT. V was shortened by 8 bases and J by 7 bases, with 15 bases between the two germline ends. The CDR3 DNA is TGTGCCAGCCGCTGGGGGTCCAGGCAGCCCCAGCATTTT. This encodes CASRWGSRQPQHF.

This clonotype appeared many times. A read error may be the cause here, since a much bigger clone is one base away. Since no conserved phenylalanine or tryptophan closes the CDR3, a read error is the likely cause. The chain recombines TRBV15 with TRBJ1-2; D not resolved. This CDR3 has 13 residues. V dropped 3 bases and J dropped 8 bases, with 13 bases sitting between them. Germline V lookup: CDR1 LNHNV, CDR2 YYDKDF (reference sequence). CDR3 sequence reads: CATSRPAGSGYTS. The CDR3 DNA sequence: TGTGCCACCAGCAGGCCGGCAGGATCCGGCTACACCTCC.

This clonotype was picked up many times. The rearrangement uses TRBV11-3 and TRBJ1-5; no firm D call. CDR1 and CDR2 (germline): SGHNT, YENEEA. This CDR3 spans 13 amino acids. The V gene lost 7 bases and the J gene lost 9 bases, with 16 bases spanning the gap. The CDR3 region has the DNA TGTGCCAGCATCTCTACCTTCTCGTGGCCCCAGCATTTT. It specifies CASISTFSWPQHF.